These 12 T cell receptor beta chains were sequenced from one sample in a study of blood T cells in healthy people across ages. Together with a sample-barcoded 5' primer, a J-beta primer mix was included in a second PCR lasting about 6 to 12 cycles. TCRdb re-called the 5' RACE reads through MiXCR, storing one row per CDR3 protein. The sample records over a million distinct CDR3 sequences, 35% to 45% being singletons. The sample was blood. The receptors originated from a woman aged 18-29 years in good health.

The chain employs TRBV11-3 and TRBJ2-5, with D possibly being TRBD2 (5 bases). V was trimmed by 5 bases and J by 11 bases, leaving 21 bases between them. The CDR3 extends over 14 amino acids. In germline, CDR1 is SGHNT, CDR2 YENEEA. The CDR3 nucleotides read TGTGCCAGCAGCGCCTCACCGGGATCCGATGAGCAGTACTTC. Its translation is CASSASPGSDEQYF.

Only a few counts were recorded for this clonotype. V and J are TRBV6-6 and TRBJ2-7; D is perhaps TRBD2 (6 bases). CDR3 length: 14 residues. V was pared by 6 bases and J by 3 bases, with 15 bases between. Germline V gene data show CDR1 as MNHNY and CDR2 as SVGAGI (reference sequence). CDR3 coding DNA: TGTGCCAGCAGCCGACAGTGGGAGGACTACGAGCAGTACTTC. This sequence encodes CASSRQWEDYEQYF.

V is TRBV28 and J is TRBJ1-2, with no clear D. Germline values: CDR1 MDHEN, CDR2 SYDVKM. This CDR3 has 15 residues. V lost 10 bases, J lost 0 bases, and 18 bases lay in between. The CDR3 DNA sequence: TGTGCCACCTGGGGTCCGACTCGAGCTAACTATGGCTACACCTTC. This codes for CATWGPTRANYGYTF.

The chain joins TRBV7-2 to TRBJ1-4; 8 bases agree with TRBD1. With 6 bases clipped from V and 5 bases from J, the junction kept 5 bases outside the gene matches. The germline V gene has CDR1 SGHTA and CDR2 FQGNSA. This CDR3 is 14 amino acids long. The CDR3 DNA reads as TGTGCCAGCAGTTTGGACAGGGTGAATGAAAAACTGTTTTTT. Protein product: CASSLDRVNEKLFF.

This clonotype was observed once. The V and J genes are TRBV12-3 or TRBV12-4 and TRBJ2-7; D might be TRBD1 or TRBD2, each matching 6 bases. V was clipped by 7 bases and J by 7 bases, with 14 bases between them. The CDR3 contains 12 residues. This CDR3 is CASKNRAGEQYF. CDR3 sequence (DNA): TGTGCCAGCAAAAACAGGGCGGGGGAGCAGTACTTC.

The V gene is TRBV5-1, the J gene TRBJ1-1; 7 nucleotides line up with TRBD1. V gave up 4 bases and J gave up 6 bases; unmatched junction bases: 9. Germline CDR1 and CDR2: SGHRS and YFSETQ. The CDR3 is made up of 14 amino acids. The CDR3 loop is CASSQVTGIAEAFF. CDR3 coding DNA: TGCGCCAGCAGCCAAGTGACAGGGATAGCTGAAGCTTTCTTT. Combining the CDR3 with reference TRBV5-1 and TRBJ1-1 gives the whole variable domain KAGVTQTPRYLIKTRGQQVTLSCSPISGHRSVSWYQQTPGQGLQFLFEYFSETQRNKGNFPGRFSGRQFSNSRSEMNVSTLELGDSALYLCASSQVTGIAEAFFGQGTRLTVV.

CDR3 in amino acids: CASSPLGTLSTEAFF. CDR3 DNA: TGTGCCAGCAGCCCCCTGGGGACCCTGAGCACTGAAGCTTTCTTT. The rearrangement joins TRBV7-9 to TRBJ1-1; a possible D gene is TRBD1 (5 bases). The CDR3 covers 15 residues. From germline, CDR1 is SEHNR and CDR2 FQNEAQ (reference sequence). Trimming took 5 bases from V and 4 from J, leaving 17 bases between them.

The V and J genes are TRBV7-2 and TRBJ2-5; 16 bases agree with TRBD2. V gave up 3 bases and J gave up 11 bases; unmatched junction bases: 3. This CDR3 has 14 amino acids. Germline CDR1 is SGHTA and CDR2 is FQGNSA. CDR3 sequence: CASSLGTSGGEQYF. CDR3 DNA: TGTGCCAGCAGCTTGGGGACTAGCGGGGGGGAGCAGTACTTC.

As DNA, the CDR3 is TGTGCCAGCACTCACCCCGGGACTAGCGGCCCCAATGAGCAGTACTTC. It yields the protein CASTHPGTSGPNEQYF. The J gene is TRBJ2-1, the V gene TRBV6-6; 11 bases align to TRBD2. Gene TRBJ2-7 matches the end of the DNA better, so the J call may be wrong. Germline V lookup: CDR1 MNHNY, CDR2 SVGAGI (reference sequence). CDR3 length: 16 amino acids.

The V call is TRBV12-3 or TRBV12-4, the J call TRBJ2-1; 8 nucleotides match TRBD2. This CDR3 has 14 amino acids. Unmatched junction bases numbered 7, after V lost 8 bases and J lost 4 bases. Here the CDR3 reads CASRRTSRYNEQFF. CDR3 nucleotides: TGTGCCAGCCGACGGACTAGCCGGTACAATGAGCAGTTCTTC.

There are a few counts of this clonotype. The chain joins TRBV7-9 to TRBJ2-1, with D unresolved. Trimming cost V 2 bases and J 2 bases, with 7 bases left between them. Germline assignment: CDR1 SEHNR and CDR2 FQNEAQ (reference sequence). CDR3 size: 14 residues. As DNA, the CDR3 is TGTGCCAGCAGCTTACTCCAGACCTACAATGAGCAGTTCTTC. This translates into CASSLLQTYNEQFF.

This chain uses TRBV21-1 with TRBJ2-5; TRBD1, the table's D call, lacks a check against the DNA. TRBV21-1 is designated a pseudogene. This CDR3 region has 14 residues. CDR3 in amino acids: CASSTRAGEETQYF. For the CDR3, the DNA is TGTGCCAGCAGCACCCGTGCAGGGGAAGAGACCCAGTACTTC.